The clone carrying this TCR beta chain was observed a few times. As yet, its antigen is unknown. CDR1 KGHDR and CDR2 SFDVKD come from the germline V gene. V lost 9 bases to trimming and J lost 2 bases, with 12 bases between them. This CDR3 is 13 amino acids long. TCRdb passed the 5' RACE reads through MiXCR, listing each CDR3 protein once. Of 200,000 or so distinct CDR3 sequences listed, more than 25% were seen once; the top ten hold under 7%. This sample is drawn from a study of CD8 T cells in ankylosing spondylitis. Findings of the study overall: Matched ankylosing spondylitis synovial fluid reportedly contained a significantly enriched population of disease-linked clones.

This sequence was found in a male donor with ankylosing spondylitis or in good health (not recorded which). Sequenced material: blood, either unsorted or a sorted T cell fraction (not recorded which). The chain recombines TRBV24-1 with TRBJ2-5; no definite D call. For the CDR3, the DNA is TGTGCCACCGAGGCGGCAGATCAAGAGACCCAGTACTTC. This translates into CATEAADQETQYF.